This T cell receptor beta chain appears in the sequencing data of a study of T cell changes during pregnancy in multiple sclerosis. Generated by immunoSEQ multiplex PCR, the TCRdb table keeps only in-frame clones and is missing some. Here the sample spans fewer than 110,000 clones, around 90% being singletons. The CDR3 is 12 residues long. With 5 bases removed from V and 8 bases from J, the gap between germline ends came to 13 bases. Germline CDR1 and CDR2: SQVTM and ANQGSEA. This receptor was identified in a female donor with multiple sclerosis, enrolled in a pregnancy study. The gene calls are TRBV29-1 and TRBJ2-1; TRBD2 might be the D (5 bases). The sample was peripheral blood, taken in the second trimester of pregnancy. The DNA for the CDR3 is TGCAGCGTTTTAACGGGGTCTTATGAGCAGTTCTTC. It is translated as CSVLTGSYEQFF.